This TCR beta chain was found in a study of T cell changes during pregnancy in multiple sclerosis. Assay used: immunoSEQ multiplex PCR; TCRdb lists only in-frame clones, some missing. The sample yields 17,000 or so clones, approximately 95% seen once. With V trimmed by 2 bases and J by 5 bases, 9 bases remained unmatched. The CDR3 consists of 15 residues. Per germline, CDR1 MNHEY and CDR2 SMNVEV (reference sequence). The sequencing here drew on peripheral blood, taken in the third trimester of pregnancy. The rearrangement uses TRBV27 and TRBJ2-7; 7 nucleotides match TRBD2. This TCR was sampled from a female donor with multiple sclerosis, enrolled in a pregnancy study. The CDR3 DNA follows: TGTGCCAGCAGTTTACTGTCCAGGGAGGGGCACGAGCAGTACTTC. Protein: CASSLLSREGHEQYF.